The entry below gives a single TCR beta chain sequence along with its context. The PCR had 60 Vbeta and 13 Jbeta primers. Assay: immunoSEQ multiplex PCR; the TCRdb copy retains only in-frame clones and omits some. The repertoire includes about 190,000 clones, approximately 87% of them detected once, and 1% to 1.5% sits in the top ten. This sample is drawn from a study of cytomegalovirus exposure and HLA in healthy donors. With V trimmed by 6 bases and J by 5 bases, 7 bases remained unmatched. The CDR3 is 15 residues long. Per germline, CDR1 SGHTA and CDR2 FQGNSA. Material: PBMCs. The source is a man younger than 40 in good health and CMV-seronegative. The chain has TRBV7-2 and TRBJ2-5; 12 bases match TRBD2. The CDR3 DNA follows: TGTGCCAGCAGACTACTAGCGGGGGGAGCGGAGACCCAGTACTTC. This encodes CASRLLAGGAETQYF.